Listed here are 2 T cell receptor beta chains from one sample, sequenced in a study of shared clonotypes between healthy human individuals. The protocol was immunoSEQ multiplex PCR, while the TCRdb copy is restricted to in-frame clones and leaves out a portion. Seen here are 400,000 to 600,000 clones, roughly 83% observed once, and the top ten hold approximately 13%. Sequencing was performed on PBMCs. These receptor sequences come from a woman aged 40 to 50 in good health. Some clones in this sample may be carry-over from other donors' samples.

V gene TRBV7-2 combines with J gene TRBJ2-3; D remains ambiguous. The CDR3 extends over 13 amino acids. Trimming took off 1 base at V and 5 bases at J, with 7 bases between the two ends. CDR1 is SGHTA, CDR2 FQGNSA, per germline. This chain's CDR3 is CASSLEYVDTQYF. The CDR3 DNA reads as TGTGCCAGCAGCTTAGAGTACGTAGATACGCAGTATTTT. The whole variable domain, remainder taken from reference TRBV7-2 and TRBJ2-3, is GAGVSQSPSNKVTEKGKDVELRCDPISGHTALYWYRQSLGQGLEFLIYFQGNSAPDKSGLPSDRFSAERTGGSVSTLTIQRTQQEDSAVYLCASSLEYVDTQYFGPGTRLTVL.

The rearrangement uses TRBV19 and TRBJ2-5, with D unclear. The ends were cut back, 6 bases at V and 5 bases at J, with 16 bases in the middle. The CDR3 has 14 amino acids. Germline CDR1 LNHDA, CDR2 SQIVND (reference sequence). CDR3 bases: TGTGCCAGTAGGAAGGATGCCCTCGGGGAGACCCAGTACTTC. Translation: CASRKDALGETQYF.